These T cell receptor beta chains were read from a single sample in a study of blood T cell repertoires in COVID-19. Data came from immunoSEQ multiplex PCR; TCRdb stores just in-frame clones and leaves some out. The top ten clones hold around 4.1% of a sample with about 120,000 clones, roughly 83% of them seen once. The sequenced sample consisted of peripheral blood. The receptors were gathered from a woman over 75 with acute or convalescent COVID-19. CDR3s include the opening cysteine and the closing phenylalanine or tryptophan. D genes are given only for firm matches. Rows may omit the clone size; those that give it use once, few, many or a size class.

clone_size j_call v_call d_call cdr3_nt cdr3_aa
NA TRBJ1-1 TRBV15 TRBD1 TGTGCCACCAGCAGAGGCCGGACAGGGGCAGCGGCTGAAGCTTTCTTT CATSRGRTGAAAEAFF
NA TRBJ1-6 TRBV5-1 TRBD1 TGCGCCAGCAGCGCGGGACAGGGTGATAATTCACCCCTCCACTTT CASSAGQGDNSPLHF
NA TRBJ2-7 TRBV28 TRBD2 TGTGCCAGCAGTTCTCCGACTAGCGGGAGCTACGAGCAGTACTTC CASSSPTSGSYEQYF
NA TRBJ1-2 TRBV7-2 NA TGTGCCAGCAGCTTAGCGGGAGGAGCTAACTATGGCTACACCTTC CASSLAGGANYGYTF
NA TRBJ2-1 TRBV5-1 TRBD2 TGCGCCAGCAGCTTGGGACTAGCGGTTTACAATGAGCAGTTCTTC CASSLGLAVYNEQFF
few TRBJ1-6 TRBV6-5 NA TGTGCCAGCAGTTACCTTGGCAGGGTTAATTCACCCCTCCACTTT CASSYLGRVNSPLHF
NA TRBJ2-7 TRBV5-4 TRBD1 TGTGCCAGCAGCCTTGGCAGGGGGAACTCCTACGAGCAGTACTTC CASSLGRGNSYEQYF
NA TRBJ1-2 TRBV7-6 TRBD1 TGTGCCAGCAGCCTGGGACAGGGATCTACATTGGGCTACACCTTC CASSLGQGSTLGYTF
NA TRBJ2-1 TRBV11-2 TRBD2 TGTGCCTCGGGGGGGGCGAGCTCCTACAATGAGCAGTTCTTC CASGGASSYNEQFF
few TRBJ1-5 TRBV15 NA TGTGCCACCAGCAGAGACAGTAGCAATCAGCCCCAGCATTTT CATSRDSSNQPQHF
once TRBJ1-6 TRBV29-1 NA TGCAGCGTTGGGGGGGAGGATTCACCCCTCCACTTT CSVGGEDSPLHF
NA TRBJ2-5 TRBV10-2 TRBD2 TGCGCCAGCAGTGACCCAGCGGGGGAGAGGGAGACCCAGTACTTC CASSDPAGERETQYF
NA TRBJ2-7 TRBV6-1 NA TGTGCCAGCAGTGAAGCAGACTGGTACGAGCAGTACTTC CASSEADWYEQYF
NA TRBJ2-7 TRBV7-9 NA TGTGCCAGCAGCTCCCCTGGAGGGGCCGAGCAGTACTTC CASSSPGGAEQYF
NA TRBJ1-1 TRBV6-1 NA TGTGCCAGCAGTGAAGCACGGGACTTTAACACTGAAGCTTTCTTT CASSEARDFNTEAFF
once TRBJ1-4 TRBV18 NA TGTGCCAGCTCACCGGTCGGGGACAACCATGAAAAACTGTTTTTT CASSPVGDNHEKLFF
once TRBJ1-3 TRBV19 TRBD1 TGTGCCAGTAGTATCGAGGGGGCGAGTGGAAACACCATATATTTT CASSIEGASGNTIYF
NA TRBJ2-1 TRBV6-2/TRBV6-3 TRBD2 TGTGCCAGCAGCGACGGCCTAGCGGGGGGATTCAATGAGCAGTTCTTC CASSDGLAGGFNEQFF
few TRBJ2-3 TRBV15 NA TGTGCCACCAGCAGAGATAAGGGTTGGAGGACAGATACGCAGTATTTT CATSRDKGWRTDTQYF
NA TRBJ1-3 TRBV10-1 NA TGCGCCAGCAGTGAGACAGGCTCTGGAAACACCATATATTTT CASSETGSGNTIYF
NA TRBJ2-3 TRBV11-2 NA TGTGCCAGCAGCTTAGATATGGCGGGGGCTACACAGGATACGCAGTATTTT CASSLDMAGATQDTQYF
few TRBJ2-1 TRBV15 TRBD1 TGTGCCACCAGCCGAGGGACAGCCTACAATGAGCAGTTCTTC CATSRGTAYNEQFF
few TRBJ1-2 TRBV7-9 NA TGTGCCAGCAGCCTACTGTTGAAAGGAGGGTATGGCTACACCTTC CASSLLLKGGYGYTF
NA TRBJ1-2 TRBV29-1 TRBD1 TGCAGCGTTGACGGACAGGGTCTAAGCTACACCTTC CSVDGQGLSYTF
NA TRBJ1-2 TRBV3-1/TRBV3-2 TRBD1 TGTGCCAGCAGCCATGGACAGGCGAGGGGCTACACCTTC CASSHGQARGYTF
NA TRBJ2-1 TRBV28 TRBD1 TGTGCCAGCAGTTTATTGCCGGGACAGGGATACAATGAGCAGTTCTTC CASSLLPGQGYNEQFF
NA TRBJ2-7 TRBV6-2/TRBV6-3 TRBD2 TGTGCCAGCAGGTACGTAGCGGGACCCTACGAGCAGTACTTC CASRYVAGPYEQYF
NA TRBJ2-5 TRBV10-3 NA TGTGCCATCAGTGAATGGGGCAGACCTCAAGAGACCCAGTACTTC CAISEWGRPQETQYF
once TRBJ2-5 TRBV29-1 NA TGCAGCGCTCACAGGGTAGGAGAGACCCAGTACTTC CSAHRVGETQYF
NA TRBJ2-7 TRBV3-1/TRBV3-2 TRBD1 TGTGCCAGCAGCCCTAGACAGGGGGAGGACGAGCAGTACTTC CASSPRQGEDEQYF